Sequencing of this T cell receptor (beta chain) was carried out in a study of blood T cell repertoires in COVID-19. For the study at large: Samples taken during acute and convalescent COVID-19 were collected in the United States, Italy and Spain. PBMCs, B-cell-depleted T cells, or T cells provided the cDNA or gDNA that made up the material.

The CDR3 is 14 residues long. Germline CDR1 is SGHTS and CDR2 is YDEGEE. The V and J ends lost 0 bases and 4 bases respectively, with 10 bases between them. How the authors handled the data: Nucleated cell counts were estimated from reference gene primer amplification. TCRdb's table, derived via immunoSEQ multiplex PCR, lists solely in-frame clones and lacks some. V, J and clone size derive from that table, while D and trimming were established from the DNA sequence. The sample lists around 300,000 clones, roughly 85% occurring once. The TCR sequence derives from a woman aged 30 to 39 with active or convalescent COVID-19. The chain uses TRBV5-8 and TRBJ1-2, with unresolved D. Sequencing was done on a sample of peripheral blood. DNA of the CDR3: TGTGCCAGCAGCTTGGAATTGGCCGTCTATGGCTACACCTTC. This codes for CASSLELAVYGYTF.